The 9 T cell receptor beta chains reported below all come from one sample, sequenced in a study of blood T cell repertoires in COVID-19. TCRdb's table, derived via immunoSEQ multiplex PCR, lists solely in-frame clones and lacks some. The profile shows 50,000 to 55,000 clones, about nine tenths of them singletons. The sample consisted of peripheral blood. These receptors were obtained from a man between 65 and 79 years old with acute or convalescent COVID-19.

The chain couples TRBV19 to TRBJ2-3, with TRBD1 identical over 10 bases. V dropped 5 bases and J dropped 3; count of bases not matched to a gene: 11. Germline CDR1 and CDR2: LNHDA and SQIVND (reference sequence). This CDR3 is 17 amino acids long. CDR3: CASSLSGPGQGTDTQYF. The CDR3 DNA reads TGTGCCAGTAGTCTGTCTGGACCGGGACAGGGGACAGATACGCAGTATTTT. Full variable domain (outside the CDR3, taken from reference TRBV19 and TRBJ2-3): DGGITQSPKYLFRKEGQNVTLSCEQNLNHDAMYWYRQDPGQGLRLIYYSQIVNDFQKGDIAEGYSVSREKKESFPLTVTSAQKNPTAFYLCASSLSGPGQGTDTQYFGPGTRLTVL.

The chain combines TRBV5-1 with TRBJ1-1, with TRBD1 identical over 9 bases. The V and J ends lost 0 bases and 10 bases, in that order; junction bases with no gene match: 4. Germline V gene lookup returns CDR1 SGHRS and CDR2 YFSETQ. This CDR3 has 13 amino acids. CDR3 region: CASSLDRGRRAFF. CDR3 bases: TGCGCCAGCAGCTTGGACAGGGGGCGACGAGCTTTCTTT.

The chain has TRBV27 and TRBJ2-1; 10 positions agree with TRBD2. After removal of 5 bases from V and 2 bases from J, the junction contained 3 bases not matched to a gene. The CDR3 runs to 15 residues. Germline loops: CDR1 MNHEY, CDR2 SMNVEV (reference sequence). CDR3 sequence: CASSLLAGAYNEQFF. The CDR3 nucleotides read TGTGCCAGCAGTCTTCTAGCGGGGGCCTACAATGAGCAGTTCTTC.

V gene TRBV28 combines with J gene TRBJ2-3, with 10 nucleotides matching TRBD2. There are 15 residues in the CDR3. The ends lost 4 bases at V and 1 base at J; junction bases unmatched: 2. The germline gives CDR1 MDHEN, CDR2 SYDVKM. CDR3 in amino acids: CASSSLAGGTDTQYF. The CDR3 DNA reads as TGTGCCAGCAGTTCTCTAGCGGGGGGCACAGATACGCAGTATTTT. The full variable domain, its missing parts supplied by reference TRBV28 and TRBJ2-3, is DVKVTQSSRYLVKRTGEKVFLECVQDMDHENMFWYRQDPGLGLRLIYFSYDVKMKEKGDIPEGYSVSREKKERFSLILESASTNQTSMYLCASSSLAGGTDTQYFGPGTRLTVL.

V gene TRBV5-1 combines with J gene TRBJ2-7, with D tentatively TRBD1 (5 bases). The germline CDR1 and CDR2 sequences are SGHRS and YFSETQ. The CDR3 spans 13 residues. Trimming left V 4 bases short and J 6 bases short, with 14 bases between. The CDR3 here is CASSTREASEQYF. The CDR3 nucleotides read TGCGCCAGCAGCACCAGGGAAGCGTCCGAGCAGTACTTC.

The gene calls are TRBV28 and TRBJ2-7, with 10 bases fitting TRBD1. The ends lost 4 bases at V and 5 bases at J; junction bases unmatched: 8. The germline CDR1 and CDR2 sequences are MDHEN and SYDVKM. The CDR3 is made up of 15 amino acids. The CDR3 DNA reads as TGTGCCAGCAGTTCCCCGACAGGGGGCGAGAACGAGCAGTACGTC. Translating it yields CASSSPTGGENEQYV.

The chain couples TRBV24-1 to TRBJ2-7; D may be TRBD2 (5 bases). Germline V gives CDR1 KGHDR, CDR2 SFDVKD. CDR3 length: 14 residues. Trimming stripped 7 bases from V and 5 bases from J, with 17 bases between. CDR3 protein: CATSQRGSLHEQYF. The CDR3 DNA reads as TGTGCCACCAGCCAGCGTGGGAGCTTGCACGAGCAGTACTTC.

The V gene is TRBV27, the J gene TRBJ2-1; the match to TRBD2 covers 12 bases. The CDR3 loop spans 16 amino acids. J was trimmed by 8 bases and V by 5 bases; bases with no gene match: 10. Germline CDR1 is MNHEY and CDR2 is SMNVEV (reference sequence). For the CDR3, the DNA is TGTGCCAGCAGTCGCTTGACTAGCGGGAGTTGGGATGAGCAGTTCTTC. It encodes CASSRLTSGSWDEQFF.

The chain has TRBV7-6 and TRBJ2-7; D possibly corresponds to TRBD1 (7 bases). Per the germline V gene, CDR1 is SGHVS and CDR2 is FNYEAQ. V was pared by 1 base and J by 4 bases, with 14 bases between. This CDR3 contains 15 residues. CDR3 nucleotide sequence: TGTGCCAGCAGCTTAGGCCCAGGGGGAGGTTACGAGCAGTACTTC. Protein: CASSLGPGGGYEQYF.